The entry below describes one T cell receptor beta chain. The diagnostic basis comprised clinical symptoms, serum thyroxine and TRAb, thyroid ultrasound and orbital computed tomography. Fresh peripheral blood, around 9.3 ml, was the source of the PBMCs. The record originates from a study of T cells in Graves' hyperthyroidism and ophthalmopathy. The wider study: At the time of initial diagnosis and before any treatment, peripheral blood was collected.

Trimming at V came to 4 bases and at J to 5 bases, leaving 9 bases not matched to a gene. CDR1 is MNHEY, CDR2 SMNVEV, per germline (reference sequence). The CDR3 covers 15 residues. TCR beta CDR3 sequences were amplified from RNA transcripts. Using the HTBI primer set, a first-round RT-PCR was run on the TCR CDR3. TCRdb analysed the multiplex PCR reads with MiXCR anew, one entry per CDR3 protein. Among about 300,000 distinct CDR3 sequences listed, roughly 19% were seen once. This sequence originates from a man aged 45-65 years with Graves' ophthalmopathy. Sequenced material: blood. The rearrangement joins TRBV27 to TRBJ1-1, with 8 nucleotides matching TRBD1. CDR3: CASSSSRDRGTEAFF. The CDR3 DNA reads TGTGCCAGCAGTTCCTCCCGAGACAGGGGAACTGAAGCTTTCTTT.